Sequencing of this T cell receptor beta chain was carried out in a study of T cells after yellow fever vaccination. Findings of the study overall: Clones that expanded after primary vaccination mostly reappeared after the booster (roughly 96% CD4, about 89% CD8).

The 5'RACE template-switching step produced TCR cDNA and added a universal primer site and UMIs. TCRdb passed the 5' RACE reads through MiXCR, listing each CDR3 protein once. Altogether 200,000 to 300,000 distinct CDR3 sequences are present, around 7% being singletons, with the ten largest covering approximately 0.87%. Note on this clonotype: What it binds is unknown.

Trimming removed 4 bases from V and 0 bases from J, with 9 bases in between. The germline V gene has CDR1 SGHRS and CDR2 YFSETQ. The CDR3 contains 14 residues. V is TRBV5-1 and J is TRBJ2-3, with D possibly TRBD1 on 6 matching bases. The sample in question was CD4+ T cells sorted from PBMCs, obtained 15 days after the yellow fever booster vaccination. The TCR sequence derives from a young man who received the YFV17D yellow fever vaccine. CDR3 in amino acids: CASSVGQSTDTQYF. CDR3 coding DNA: TGCGCCAGCAGCGTCGGACAGAGCACAGATACGCAGTATTTT.